These 12 T cell receptor beta chains came from one sample sequenced in a study of T cells in Graves' hyperthyroidism and ophthalmopathy. Amplification targeted TCR beta CDR3 regions from RNA transcripts. Using the HTBI primer set, a first-round RT-PCR was run on the TCR CDR3. TCRdb itself ran the multiplex PCR reads through MiXCR, one entry per CDR3 protein. The sample holds around 720,000 distinct CDR3 sequences, approximately 40% seen once. The sample was blood. The source of these receptors is a middle-aged woman with Graves' hyperthyroidism.

This rearrangement joins TRBV10-1 to TRBJ2-2; 14 bases are a match to TRBD2. The CDR3 covers 14 residues. Trimming took 3 bases from V and 14 from J; bases not matched to a gene: 5. Germline V lookup: CDR1 WNHNN, CDR2 SYGVQD (reference sequence). CDR3 sequence (DNA): TGCGCCAGCAGTGATGGGACTAGCGGGGGTAGTCTGTTTTTT. Translating gives CASSDGTSGGSLFF.

There are a few counts of this clonotype. A junction end diverges from the germline sequence, so it may reflect a read error. This chain connects TRBV5-1 to TRBJ1-1; TRBD1 is a possible D gene (5 bases). Germline values: CDR1 SGHRS, CDR2 YFSETQ. The CDR3 covers 17 residues. The CDR3 DNA is TGTGCCAGCAGCTTATTACCTCGGGACCGAAGTGAGACTGAAGCTTTCTTT. Its translation: CASSLLPRDRSETEAFF.

This clonotype has just a few counts. This rearrangement joins TRBV28 to TRBJ1-2; the D gene is possibly TRBD1 (5 bases). This CDR3 comprises 14 residues. V lost 1 base and J lost 8, with 14 bases in between. Germline CDR1 is MDHEN and CDR2 is SYDVKM. This chain's CDR3 is CASSLSSQAGGYTF. CDR3 coding DNA: TGTGCCAGCAGTTTATCATCACAGGCCGGGGGCTACACCTTC.

The chain combines TRBV10-2 with TRBJ1-2; a weak D match, TRBD1 (5 bases). This CDR3 contains 16 residues. The germline V and J ends were trimmed by 6 bases and 3 bases, with 20 bases remaining between them. Germline V gene data show CDR1 as WSHSY and CDR2 as SAAADI. This CDR3 reads CASRARARKPYYGYTF. The CDR3 region has the DNA TGCGCCAGCAGGGCCAGGGCCCGCAAGCCTTACTATGGCTACACCTTC.

This chain connects TRBV25-1 to TRBJ2-7; TRBD2 matches 9 bases. V trimming: 7 bases; J trimming: 3 bases; junction bases outside the gene matches: 10. CDR3 length: 15 residues. Germline V gene lookup returns CDR1 MGHDK and CDR2 SYGVNS. The CDR3 coding sequence is TGTGCCAGCACCAGTAGCGGGAGCCCCTACTACGAGCAGTACTTC. Translation gives CASTSSGSPYYEQYF.

This clonotype was observed many times. This chain links TRBV5-4 with TRBJ2-7, with a weak D call TRBD1 (6 bases). Germline V CDR1 and CDR2: SGHNT, YYREEE (reference sequence). The CDR3 extends over 14 amino acids. The V and J ends lost 4 bases and 3 bases respectively, with 14 bases between them. DNA of the CDR3: TGTGCCAGCAGCCAAACAGGGACCCGCTACGAGCAGTACTTC. Translation gives CASSQTGTRYEQYF.

In regard to this clonotype: Mismatch with germline at one junction end may stem from a read error. The V call is TRBV5-1, the J call TRBJ2-6; D is possibly TRBD1 or TRBD2 (5 bases each). CDR3 length: 17 amino acids. Per germline, CDR1 SGHRS and CDR2 YFSETQ. CDR3 sequence reads: CASGLAAGLSGANVLTF. The CDR3 DNA is TGTGCCAGCGGCTTGGCCGCAGGGCTCTCTGGGGCCAACGTCCTGACTTTC.

This rearrangement joins TRBV6-5 to TRBJ2-5; 8 bases match TRBD2. Germline CDR1 is MNHEY and CDR2 is SVGAGI. V gave up 0 bases and J gave up 5 bases; unmatched junction bases: 11. CDR3 size: 17 residues. In nucleotides, the CDR3 is TGTGCCAGCAGTTACTCGAGTCCAGCGGGAGCGGCTGAGACCCAGTACTTC. This gives the protein CASSYSSPAGAAETQYF.

Remarks on this clonotype: A much larger clone differs by one base, so this may be a read error. The rearrangement links TRBV29-1 to TRBJ1-1; D is possibly TRBD1 (5 bases). The V gene's germline CDR1 is SQVTM and CDR2 ANQGSEA. This CDR3 region has 12 residues. V shed 7 bases and J shed 0 bases, with 9 bases lying between them. The DNA for the CDR3 is TGCAGCGCGGGGGACGTGAACACTGAAGCTTTCTTT. It yields the protein CSAGDVNTEAFF.

The chain links TRBV6-5 to TRBJ1-6; 11 bases are a match to TRBD1. Looked up from germline, CDR1 is MNHEY and CDR2 is SVGAGI. J gave up 7 bases and V 6 bases, and 14 bases lay outside the gene matches. There are 18 residues in the CDR3. Here the CDR3 DNA reads TGTGCCAGCAGCCCACCCCGGGACAGGGGGTTTTTAAATTCACCCCTCCACTTT. It is translated as CASSPPRDRGFLNSPLHF.

Turning to this clonotype: The final CDR3 position lacks the conserved phenylalanine or tryptophan, pointing to a likely read error. V usage is TRBV29-1 and J usage is TRBJ2-5, with D unresolved. Trimming shortened V by 3 bases and J by 3 bases, and 11 bases separated the two germline ends. Germline CDR1 SQVTM, CDR2 ANQGSEA. The CDR3 is 13 residues long. CDR3 in amino acids: CSVDMSSEETQYL. The CDR3 nucleotides read TGCAGCGTTGATATGTCTAGTGAAGAGACCCAGTACCTC.

This clonotype has ten or more counts. The CDR3 DNA reads as TGTGCCAGCAGCGTAGAGGGGACGGGGGAGCTGTTTTTT. Translating it yields CASSVEGTGELFF. The chain joins TRBV9 to TRBJ2-2; D may correspond to TRBD1 or TRBD2 (5 bases each). Germline values: CDR1 SGDLS, CDR2 YYNGEE. The V and J ends lost 0 bases and 8 bases respectively, with 8 bases between them. The CDR3 has 13 amino acids.